In this sample, the clone carrying this TCR beta chain turned up many times. Its antigen is still unknown. The data derive from a study of T cells after yellow fever vaccination. On the study more broadly: Low-cell-number fractions were prepared with SMART-Seq v4 Ultra Low Input. Findings and caveats of the study: Researchers cautioned that FACS-sorted repertoires could harbor abundant clonotypes contaminating from the bulk population. The CD4 and CD8 compartments had a small share of their clonotypes in common.

A process of 5'RACE template switching, which added a universal primer site and UMIs, was used to make TCR cDNA. Via MiXCR, TCRdb re-called the 5' RACE reads, giving one row per CDR3 protein. The sample gives some 320,000 distinct CDR3 sequences, around 4.4% of which show up once; just under 20% is in the top ten. This CDR3 comprises 14 residues. Germline assignment: CDR1 SGHRS and CDR2 YFSETQ. Unmatched junction bases numbered 5, after V lost 2 bases and J lost 6 bases. The TCR comes from a man between 18 and 35 years old who received the YFV17D yellow fever vaccine. V and J are TRBV5-1 and TRBJ2-1, with TRBD2 matching over 7 bases. Sequenced here: PBMCs, sampled 15 days after the yellow fever booster vaccination. The CDR3 DNA reads as TGCGCCAGCAGCTTCCGGACTAGTGCCAATGAGCAGTTCTTC. Protein: CASSFRTSANEQFF.